One and the same sample provided the 22 T cell receptor beta chains below, sequenced in a study of T cell repertoires in cytomegalovirus infection. Via MiXCR, TCRdb re-called the reads, giving one row per CDR3 protein. The table has roughly 180,000 distinct CDR3 sequences, less than 25% seen once. These receptors have no known antigen. The sequencing used CD8+ T cells from cultured PBMCs, collected from culture after CMV antigen stimulation. These receptors were collected from a human donor in good health (CMV status not recorded). Some clones in this sample may be carry-over from other donors' samples.

The chain carries TRBV18 and TRBJ2-7; 7 positions agree with TRBD2. The V segment lost 3 bases and the J segment 0 bases; nucleotides outside the gene matches: 8. Germline CDR1 reads KGHSH; CDR2 reads LQKENI. The CDR3 covers 16 residues. The CDR3 sequence: CASSPVQRGSSYEQYF. CDR3 nucleotides: TGTGCCAGCTCACCCGTACAGCGGGGAAGCTCCTACGAGCAGTACTTC.

The gene calls are TRBV27 and TRBJ2-7; no reliable D call. The CDR3 runs to 13 residues. The V end lost 5 bases, the J end lost 2 bases, and 10 bases lay between the germline ends. The germline V gene encodes CDR1 MNHEY and CDR2 SMNVEV (reference sequence). The CDR3 spells CASSPTVTYEQYF. In DNA form, the CDR3 reads TGTGCCAGCAGTCCGACTGTGACCTACGAGCAGTACTTC.

V and J are TRBV28 and TRBJ1-1; 8 nucleotides line up with TRBD1. CDR1 and CDR2 from the germline V gene are MDHEN and SYDVKM. Trimming removed 6 bases from V and 6 bases from J; junction bases left unmatched: 6. The CDR3 extends over 13 amino acids. CDR3 sequence reads: CASRSGQGPEAFF. The DNA of the CDR3 is TGTGCCAGCAGATCCGGACAGGGCCCTGAAGCTTTCTTT. The full variable domain, rest sourced from reference TRBV28 and TRBJ1-1, is DVKVTQSSRYLVKRTGEKVFLECVQDMDHENMFWYRQDPGLGLRLIYFSYDVKMKEKGDIPEGYSVSREKKERFSLILESASTNQTSMYLCASRSGQGPEAFFGQGTRLTVV.

Only a few counts were recorded for this clonotype. The genes are TRBV5-6 and TRBJ1-1; unclear D gene. Trimming took 4 bases from V and 4 from J, leaving 14 bases between them. Germline CDR1 is SGHDT and CDR2 is YYEEEE. The CDR3 sequence is 14 residues long. The DNA for the CDR3 is TGTGCCAGCAGCCTACCATATATGGGCACTGAAGCTTTCTTT. Its protein product is CASSLPYMGTEAFF.

The rearrangement joins TRBV7-6 to TRBJ2-1; D is undetermined. V was trimmed by 4 bases and J by 9 bases, leaving 10 bases between them. The CDR3 spans 12 residues. Germline CDR1 is SGHVS and CDR2 is FNYEAQ. The CDR3 bases are TGTGCCAGCAGCTCGCTAGAGGCTGAGCAGTTCTTC. Protein: CASSSLEAEQFF.

This clonotype occurred a few times. The chain carries TRBV5-1 and TRBJ1-1; unclear D gene. The V end lost 4 bases, the J end lost 3 bases, and 13 bases lay between the germline ends. There are 14 residues in the CDR3. The germline V gene encodes CDR1 SGHRS and CDR2 YFSETQ. CDR3 in DNA: TGCGCCAGCAGCCTAAAACCCCGGGACACTGAAGCTTTCTTT. Translated: CASSLKPRDTEAFF.

The chain uses TRBV5-5 and TRBJ2-7; no firm D call. Germline V gene lookup returns CDR1 SGHKS and CDR2 YYEKEE (reference sequence). Trimming took 1 base from V and 2 from J, leaving 7 bases between them. This CDR3 spans 13 amino acids. The CDR3 DNA sequence: TGTGCCAGCAGCTTGCCAGGAACCTACGAGCAGTACTTC. Translation gives CASSLPGTYEQYF.

In this sample, this clonotype turned up a few times. The chain uses TRBV7-8 and TRBJ2-2; 9 bases are shared with TRBD1. V lost 5 bases to trimming and J lost 14 bases; unmatched junction nucleotides: 6. CDR3 length: 12 amino acids. Germline V gene sequence: CDR1 SGHVS, CDR2 FQNEAQ. The CDR3 loop is CASSPGTGNLFF. The DNA for the CDR3 is TGTGCCAGCAGCCCAGGGACAGGGAACCTGTTTTTT. Full variable domain (outside the CDR3, taken from reference TRBV7-8 and TRBJ2-2): GAGVSQSPRYKVAKRGQDVALRCDPISGHVSLFWYQQALGQGPEFLTYFQNEAQLDKSGLPSDRFFAERPEGSVSTLKIQRTQQEDSAVYLCASSPGTGNLFFGEGSRLTVL.

The chain combines TRBV7-8 with TRBJ1-1, with D uncertain. The CDR3 is 12 amino acids. Germline CDR1 and CDR2: SGHVS and FQNEAQ. V lost 1 base, J lost 3 bases, and 3 bases lay in between. CDR3 DNA: TGTGCCAGCAGCTTAGAGTACACTGAAGCTTTCTTT. Its protein product is CASSLEYTEAFF.

The V call is TRBV5-6, the J call TRBJ1-1; D unclear. V was cut by 1 base and J by 3 bases, with 4 bases left in between. CDR1 and CDR2 (germline): SGHDT, YYEEEE. This CDR3 comprises 12 residues. CDR3 DNA: TGTGCCAGCAGCTTGCTTTACACTGAAGCTTTCTTT. It is translated as CASSLLYTEAFF.

V is TRBV11-2 and J is TRBJ1-5; 7 nucleotides match TRBD1. Germline V CDR1 and CDR2: SGHAT, FQNNGV. The CDR3 extends over 13 amino acids. The junction had 2 bases not matched to a gene; V was cut back by 5 bases and J by 4 bases. The CDR3 region is CASSRQGNQPQHF. The CDR3 nucleotides read TGTGCCAGCAGCCGACAGGGTAATCAGCCCCAGCATTTT.

This clonotype was observed a handful of times. The V call is TRBV27, the J call TRBJ1-5; 7 positions agree with TRBD1. Germline loops: CDR1 MNHEY, CDR2 SMNVEV (reference sequence). V gave up 5 bases and J gave up 5 bases; unmatched junction bases: 15. This CDR3 has 17 amino acids. The CDR3 here is CASSPLGGQGVDQPQHF. The CDR3 coding sequence is TGTGCCAGCAGTCCACTGGGGGGGCAGGGGGTGGATCAGCCCCAGCATTTT.

J is TRBJ2-3 and V is TRBV7-8, with a possible D match to TRBD1 (5 bases). The CDR3 consists of 19 residues. Trimming removed 3 bases from V and 0 bases from J, with 22 bases in between. Germline V gene lookup returns CDR1 SGHVS and CDR2 FQNEAQ. The DNA for the CDR3 is TGTGCCAGCAGCTTTTTCAGTGGCTTGGGGCAGACTAGCACAGATACGCAGTATTTT. Amino acids: CASSFFSGLGQTSTDTQYF.

The chain joins TRBV20-1 to TRBJ1-1; D possibly corresponds to TRBD1 (5 bases). The germline CDR1 and CDR2 sequences are DFQATT and SNEGSKA (reference sequence). V was trimmed by 1 base and J by 3 bases, leaving 6 bases between them. The length of the CDR3 is 12 residues. DNA of the CDR3: TGCAGTGCTAGAGTCAGGGACACTGAAGCTTTCTTT. It is translated as CSARVRDTEAFF.

V is TRBV12-3 or TRBV12-4 and J is TRBJ1-6, with D possibly TRBD1 on 5 matching bases. V gave up 0 bases and J gave up 9 bases, with 9 bases separating them. The length of the CDR3 is 14 residues. CDR3 DNA sequence: TGTGCCAGCAGTTTAGCGCCGGGGACTTCACCCCTCCACTTT. Amino acid sequence: CASSLAPGTSPLHF.

In its sample, this clonotype was seen a few times. V is TRBV12-3 or TRBV12-4 and J is TRBJ2-3; maybe TRBD2 (7 bases). Between the trimmed V and J ends, which lost 3 bases and 12 bases, there was a span of 22 bases. This CDR3 region has 15 residues. The CDR3 sequence: CASSLDGGPLPDQYF. CDR3 in DNA: TGTGCCAGCAGTTTGGACGGGGGGCCGCTCCCGGACCAGTATTTT.

This chain uses TRBV5-6 with TRBJ1-1, with a weak D call TRBD1 (6 bases). Trimming pared 6 bases from V and 8 bases from J, leaving 23 bases between. The CDR3 spans 15 residues. CDR1 and CDR2 (germline): SGHDT, YYEEEE. CDR3 in amino acids: CASNAGFGGLPEAFF. The CDR3 DNA sequence: TGTGCCAGCAACGCAGGGTTTGGGGGCTTGCCCGAAGCTTTCTTT.

The chain is built from TRBV12-3 or TRBV12-4 and TRBJ1-1; tentatively, D is TRBD1 (5 bases). This CDR3 spans 13 amino acids. Trimming took 7 bases from V and 5 from J, leaving 14 bases between them. In DNA form, the CDR3 reads TGTGCCAGCACCCTAAATAGGGGTACTGAAGCTTTCTTT. It yields the protein CASTLNRGTEAFF.

The chain combines TRBV12-3 or TRBV12-4 with TRBJ1-5, with 9 positions matching TRBD1. The CDR3 runs to 11 residues. The ends lost 6 bases at V and 16 bases at J; junction bases unmatched: 7. CDR3 sequence: CASSPGTGPHF. The CDR3 nucleotides are TGTGCCAGCAGCCCCGGGACAGGGCCACATTTT.

The sample holds a few counts of this clonotype. The chain has TRBV7-8 and TRBJ2-7; D unclear. The CDR3 runs 12 residues. Germline values: CDR1 SGHVS, CDR2 FQNEAQ. V was clipped by 3 bases and J by 2 bases, with 5 bases between them. The DNA for the CDR3 is TGTGCCAGCAGCTTCGGAGCCTACGAGCAGTACTTC. This sequence encodes CASSFGAYEQYF.

This clonotype was observed a few times. The rearrangement joins TRBV3-1 to TRBJ2-7, with D tentatively TRBD2 (5 bases). CDR1 and CDR2 (germline): LGHDT, YNNKEL (reference sequence). This CDR3 has 16 residues. Trimming shortened V by 2 bases and J by 1 base, and 15 bases separated the two germline ends. CDR3 nucleotides: TGTGCCAGCAGCCAAAAGGTGGGAGCCTTTTCCTACGAGCAGTACTTC. It codes for CASSQKVGAFSYEQYF.

This clonotype was detected a few times. The rearrangement uses TRBV24-1 and TRBJ2-6; D is possibly TRBD1 (5 bases). The CDR3 covers 20 residues. In germline, CDR1 is KGHDR, CDR2 SFDVKD. The germline V and J ends were trimmed by 3 bases and 0 bases, with 20 bases remaining between them. CDR3 protein: CATSDPRFNTDSSGANVLTF. Here the CDR3 DNA reads TGTGCCACCAGTGATCCACGCTTTAATACTGACAGCTCTGGGGCCAACGTCCTGACTTTC.